These T cell receptor beta chains were read from a single sample in a study of shared clonotypes between healthy human individuals. Generated by immunoSEQ multiplex PCR, the TCRdb table keeps only in-frame clones and is missing some. This table holds some 1,100,000 clones, around 78% found once. Specimen: memory CD4+ T cells from PBMCs. The receptor source for this set is a man aged 18 to 30 in good health. Some clones in this sample may be carry-over from other donors' samples. The CDR3 runs from the conserved cysteine through the conserved F or W. The D gene is left open where the match is weak. A row's size may be missing; if present it is once, few, many or a size class.

size	V	J	D	DNA	CDR3
NA	TRBV5-1	TRBJ2-7	TRBD2	TGCGCCAGCAGCGAGGGGACTAGCGGGGGCGAGCAGTACTTC	CASSEGTSGGEQYF
NA	TRBV10-1	TRBJ2-2	NA	TGCGCCAGACCAGGACCACAGAACACCGGGGAGCTGTTTTTT	CARPGPQNTGELFF
NA	TRBV4-3	TRBJ2-5	NA	TGCGCCAGCAGCCAAGGGGGGCAGGGGAAGACCCAGTACTTC	CASSQGGQGKTQYF
NA	TRBV6-1	TRBJ1-1	NA	TGTGCCAGCAGGGGGACCCGAAAAGCTTTCTTT	CASRGTRKAFF
NA	TRBV5-6	TRBJ2-7	NA	TGTGCCAGCAGGGTAAGAGGAAGCTCCTACGAGCAGTACTTC	CASRVRGSSYEQYF
once	TRBV7-9	TRBJ1-1	NA	TGTGCCAGCAGCTTAGAAATCTCAGGGAACACTGAAGCTTTCTTT	CASSLEISGNTEAFF
NA	TRBV18	TRBJ2-7	TRBD2	TGTGCCAGCTCTTCGGGGGGGGCCGGGACATCCTCCTACGAGCAGTACTTC	CASSSGGAGTSSYEQYF
once	TRBV7-2	TRBJ2-3	NA	TGTGCCAGCAGCCCCAGATCTCATTATAGTGATACGCAGTATTTT	CASSPRSHYSDTQYF
once	TRBV4-3	TRBJ1-2	NA	TGCGCCAGCAGCCAAGATTTGAGGGACTATGGCTACACCTTC	CASSQDLRDYGYTF
NA	TRBV7-9	TRBJ1-4	TRBD1	TGTGCCAGCAGCCCCCCGACAGGGAACGAAAAACTGTTTTTT	CASSPPTGNEKLFF
few	TRBV11-2	TRBJ2-7	TRBD2	TGTGCCAGCAGCTCAACGGGAGGGTCCTACGAGCAGTACTTC	CASSSTGGSYEQYF